The sequence of this TCR beta chain was determined in a study of Tregs in tolerant kidney transplant recipients. Study observations and caveats: No direct test of biological reproducibility was done here.

For this clone: What it binds is not known.

TCRdb keeps only in-frame clones here, not all; method: immunoSEQ multiplex PCR. The table lists under 90,000 clones, more than 85% of them singletons. Germline V gene lookup returns CDR1 ENHRY and CDR2 SYGVKD. The CDR3 covers 17 residues. The J segment lost 5 bases and the V segment lost 3 bases, leaving 14 bases of the junction unmatched. Recipients received nonmyeloablative bone marrow transplants from related graft donors, with transient mixed chimerism. Unstimulated Tregs (CD4+CD25+CD127-) and CD4+CD25- non-Tregs were sorted from PBMCs. This chain links TRBV10-3 with TRBJ2-5; 8 bases are shared with TRBD2. The specimen comprised CD4+ T cells from blood (PBMCs), sampled 24 months after the transplant. This sequence originates from a human patient who received a combined kidney and bone marrow transplant. Some T cells may be transferred from the graft donor. CDR3 nucleotides: TGTGCCATCAGTGATCGCGTGGGTACGGCTAGCGGGGAGACCCAGTACTTC. It yields the protein CAISDRVGTASGETQYF.